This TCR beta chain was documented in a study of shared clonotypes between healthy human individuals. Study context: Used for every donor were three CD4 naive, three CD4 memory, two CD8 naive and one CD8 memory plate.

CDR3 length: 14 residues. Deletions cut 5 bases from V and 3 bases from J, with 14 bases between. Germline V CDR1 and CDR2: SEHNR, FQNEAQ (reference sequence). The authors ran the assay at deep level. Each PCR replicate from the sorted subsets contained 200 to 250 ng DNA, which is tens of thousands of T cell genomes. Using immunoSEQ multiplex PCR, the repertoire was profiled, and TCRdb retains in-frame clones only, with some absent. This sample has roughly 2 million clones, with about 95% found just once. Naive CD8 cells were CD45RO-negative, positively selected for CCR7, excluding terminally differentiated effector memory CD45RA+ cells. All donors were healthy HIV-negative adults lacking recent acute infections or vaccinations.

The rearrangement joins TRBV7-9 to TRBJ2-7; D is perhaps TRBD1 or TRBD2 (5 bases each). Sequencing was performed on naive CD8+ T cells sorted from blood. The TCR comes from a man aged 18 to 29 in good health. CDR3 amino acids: CASSNFERGYEQYF. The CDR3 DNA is TGTGCCAGCAGCAACTTTGAGAGGGGCTACGAGCAGTACTTC.